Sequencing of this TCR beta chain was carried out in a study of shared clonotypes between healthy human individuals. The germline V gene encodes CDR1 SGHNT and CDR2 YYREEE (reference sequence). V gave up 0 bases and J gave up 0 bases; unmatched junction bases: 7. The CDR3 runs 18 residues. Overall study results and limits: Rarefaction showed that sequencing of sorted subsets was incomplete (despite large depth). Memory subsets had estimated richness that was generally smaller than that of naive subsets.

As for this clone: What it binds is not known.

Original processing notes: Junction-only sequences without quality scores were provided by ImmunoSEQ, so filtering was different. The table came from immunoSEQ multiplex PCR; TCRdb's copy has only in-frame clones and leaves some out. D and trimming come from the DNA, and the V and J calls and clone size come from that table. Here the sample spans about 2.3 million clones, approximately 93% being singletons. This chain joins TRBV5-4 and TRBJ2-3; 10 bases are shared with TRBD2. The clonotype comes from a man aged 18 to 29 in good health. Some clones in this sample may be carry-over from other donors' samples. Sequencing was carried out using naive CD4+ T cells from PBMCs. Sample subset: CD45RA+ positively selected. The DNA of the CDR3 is TGTGCCAGCAGCTTGGGACTAGCGGGCCCCGGGAGCACAGATACGCAGTATTTT. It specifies CASSLGLAGPGSTDTQYF.